The TCR beta chain described here comes from a study of T cells after yellow fever vaccination. Study as a whole: Where fractions had low cell numbers, libraries were prepared from them with the SMART-Seq v4 Ultra Low Input RNA kit.

This clonotype was found a few times. The antigen is unknown. TCRdb processed the 5' RACE reads anew with MiXCR; each CDR3 protein has one entry. Among some 670,000 distinct CDR3 sequences listed, more than 9% were seen once. The V end was cut by 6 bases, the J end by 8 bases, with 11 bases between. Germline V lookup: CDR1 SQVTM, CDR2 ANQGSEA. The CDR3 has 11 amino acids. Study results and limitations: Weaker overall, the secondary response nonetheless peaked faster (day 5 versus 15).

Sequencing used PBMCs, obtained on the day of the yellow fever booster vaccination. The TCR originated in a young man who received the YFV17D yellow fever vaccine. The J gene is TRBJ2-4, the V gene TRBV29-1; D gene unclear. The CDR3 region is CSVPQQDIQYF. DNA of the CDR3: TGCAGCGTCCCCCAACAAGACATTCAGTACTTC.